A selection of T cell receptor beta chains follows, all from one sample in a study of blood T cells in healthy people across ages. TCRdb called the 5' RACE reads again in MiXCR, with one record for every CDR3 protein. Seen here are 1.5 million to 2 million distinct CDR3 sequences, around half observed once, and the top ten hold over 2%. The sequencing input was blood. The receptors shown here come from a woman in her forties in good health. Both conserved end residues are part of each CDR3. Each record gives: D gene, clone size, V gene, J gene, CDR3 DNA, CDR3 protein. A D gene is named only where the DNA matches it firmly. Clone size is shown for a subset of rows, as once, few, many or a class of expanded clone.

d_gene: TRBD2; abundance: -; v_gene: TRBV28; j_gene: TRBJ2-3; CDR3nt: TGTGCCAGCAGTTCTGTTCAAGCCGGGACTAGCGGGGGGGCTCATACGCAGTATTTT; CDR3aa: CASSSVQAGTSGGAHTQYF
d_gene: TRBD2; abundance: few; v_gene: TRBV27; j_gene: TRBJ2-3; CDR3nt: TGTGCCAGCAGACTCTTCCCTAGCGGGGCTGGAACAGATACGCAGTATTTT; CDR3aa: CASRLFPSGAGTDTQYF
d_gene: -; abundance: -; v_gene: TRBV15; j_gene: TRBJ2-5; CDR3nt: TGTGCCACCAGCAGAGTTAGCAGGGGGGATGAGACCCAGTACTTC; CDR3aa: CATSRVSRGDETQYF
d_gene: -; abundance: -; v_gene: TRBV28; j_gene: TRBJ1-4; CDR3nt: TGTGCCAGCAGAAGCCCGGGAGGAGATAGTGAAAAACTGTTTTTT; CDR3aa: CASRSPGGDSEKLFF
d_gene: -; abundance: -; v_gene: TRBV29-1; j_gene: TRBJ1-1; CDR3nt: TGCAGCCCTGTCAGGGGGAACACTGAAGCTTTCTTT; CDR3aa: CSPVRGNTEAFF
d_gene: -; abundance: -; v_gene: TRBV21-1; j_gene: TRBJ2-5; CDR3nt: TGTGCCAGCAGCCCCCGACAGGGCGTAAAGACCCAGTACTTC; CDR3aa: CASSPRQGVKTQYF
d_gene: -; abundance: -; v_gene: TRBV28; j_gene: TRBJ2-1; CDR3nt: TGTGCCAGCAGTCCCCGCGACTGGTACCAAGAGACCCAGTTCTTC; CDR3aa: CASSPRDWYQETQFF
d_gene: TRBD2; abundance: -; v_gene: TRBV7-9; j_gene: TRBJ2-1; CDR3nt: TGTGCCAGCAGCTTACTAGCGGACCCCTACAATGAGCAGTTCTTC; CDR3aa: CASSLLADPYNEQFF
d_gene: TRBD1; abundance: few; v_gene: TRBV4-3; j_gene: TRBJ2-1; CDR3nt: TGCGCCAGCAGCCAAGGACAGGGCCCGTTCTACAATGAGCAGTTCTTC; CDR3aa: CASSQGQGPFYNEQFF
d_gene: -; abundance: -; v_gene: TRBV7-2; j_gene: TRBJ1-4; CDR3nt: TGTGCCAGCAGCTTAGTGGGGCAGGTCTCTAATGAAAAACTGTTTTTT; CDR3aa: CASSLVGQVSNEKLFF
d_gene: TRBD2; abundance: -; v_gene: TRBV7-9; j_gene: TRBJ2-3; CDR3nt: TGTGCCAGCAGCTTAGCCCTACTAGCGGGGCTTAAGTATTTT; CDR3aa: CASSLALLAGLKYF
d_gene: -; abundance: -; v_gene: TRBV20-1; j_gene: TRBJ1-4; CDR3nt: TGCAGTGCTAGAGATGGGGGACTTAATGAAAAACTGTTTTTT; CDR3aa: CSARDGGLNEKLFF
d_gene: -; abundance: few; v_gene: TRBV29-1; j_gene: TRBJ2-7; CDR3nt: TGCAGCGTTGAGAGGCCAGGTCGGCCCCCCTACGAGCAGTACTTC; CDR3aa: CSVERPGRPPYEQYF
d_gene: -; abundance: -; v_gene: TRBV9; j_gene: TRBJ1-4; CDR3nt: TGTGCCAGCAGCGCAGCGGGGGGGAATGAAAAACTGTTTTTT; CDR3aa: CASSAAGGNEKLFF
d_gene: -; abundance: few; v_gene: TRBV11-2; j_gene: TRBJ1-4; CDR3nt: TGTGCCAGCAGCTTTCTTACTACTAATGAAAAACTGTTTTTT; CDR3aa: CASSFLTTNEKLFF
d_gene: -; abundance: -; v_gene: TRBV6-2/TRBV6-3; j_gene: TRBJ2-7; CDR3nt: TGTGCCAGCAGTTACACGGCCCTCAATGGCCCCTACGAGCAGTACTTC; CDR3aa: CASSYTALNGPYEQYF
d_gene: -; abundance: -; v_gene: TRBV29-1; j_gene: TRBJ2-5; CDR3nt: TGCAGCGTTGAAGGTTGGACAGAGCAAGAGACCCAGTACTTC; CDR3aa: CSVEGWTEQETQYF
d_gene: -; abundance: -; v_gene: TRBV12-3/TRBV12-4; j_gene: TRBJ2-1; CDR3nt: TGTGCCAGCAGTTACTACCGGGACGGAGGTTCCTACAATGAGCAGTTCTTC; CDR3aa: CASSYYRDGGSYNEQFF
d_gene: -; abundance: -; v_gene: TRBV19; j_gene: TRBJ2-4; CDR3nt: TGTGCCAGTAGGGACGGAAATGCAAACATTCAGTACTTC; CDR3aa: CASRDGNANIQYF
d_gene: TRBD1; abundance: -; v_gene: TRBV28; j_gene: TRBJ2-6; CDR3nt: TGTGCCAGCGGTGCCGGGACAGGGATGAGAGCGGCCAACGTCCTGACTTTC; CDR3aa: CASGAGTGMRAANVLTF
d_gene: -; abundance: few; v_gene: TRBV29-1; j_gene: TRBJ1-2; CDR3nt: TGCAGCGTGATAAAGGACAGCCTTGATGGCTACACCTTC; CDR3aa: CSVIKDSLDGYTF
d_gene: TRBD1; abundance: few; v_gene: TRBV6-2/TRBV6-3; j_gene: TRBJ2-7; CDR3nt: TGTGCCAGCAGTCAGGGACAGGTGTACAATGAGCAGTACTTC; CDR3aa: CASSQGQVYNEQYF
d_gene: -; abundance: -; v_gene: TRBV20-1; j_gene: TRBJ2-4; CDR3nt: TGCAGTGCTGAGGACAGCCCACTTGGAGAGCAGTACTTC; CDR3aa: CSAEDSPLGEQYF
d_gene: -; abundance: -; v_gene: TRBV4-2; j_gene: TRBJ2-5; CDR3nt: TGTGCCAGCAGCCAAGCTGGGGGGGGGCCAGTTCAAGAGACCCAGTACTTC; CDR3aa: CASSQAGGGPVQETQYF
d_gene: TRBD1; abundance: -; v_gene: TRBV5-1; j_gene: TRBJ2-7; CDR3nt: TGCGCCAGTTGGGACAGCCTAACCTACGAGCAGTACTTC; CDR3aa: CASWDSLTYEQYF
d_gene: -; abundance: -; v_gene: TRBV4-3; j_gene: TRBJ1-6; CDR3nt: TGCACCAGCAGCCAAGATTGGGGAACTTCACCCCTCCACTTT; CDR3aa: CTSSQDWGTSPLHF
d_gene: -; abundance: -; v_gene: TRBV9; j_gene: TRBJ1-6; CDR3nt: TGTGCCAGCAGCGTAGCCCCGGCTGATTCACCCCTCCACTTT; CDR3aa: CASSVAPADSPLHF
d_gene: -; abundance: many; v_gene: TRBV25-1; j_gene: TRBJ2-3; CDR3nt: TGTGCCAGCAGTGACGGGGGACATGCAGGCACAGATACGCAGTATTTT; CDR3aa: CASSDGGHAGTDTQYF
d_gene: TRBD1; abundance: -; v_gene: TRBV20-1; j_gene: TRBJ1-2; CDR3nt: TGCAGTGCTCGACAGGGGGCTAAAGGCTACACCTTC; CDR3aa: CSARQGAKGYTF
d_gene: -; abundance: -; v_gene: TRBV12-5; j_gene: TRBJ1-2; CDR3nt: TGTGCTAGTGGCCAACAGGGCAACTATGGCTACACCTTC; CDR3aa: CASGQQGNYGYTF
d_gene: TRBD1; abundance: -; v_gene: TRBV10-3; j_gene: TRBJ1-2; CDR3nt: TGTGCCATTACAGACAGGGGGACCTATGGCTACACCTTC; CDR3aa: CAITDRGTYGYTF
d_gene: -; abundance: -; v_gene: TRBV7-2; j_gene: TRBJ1-4; CDR3nt: TGTGCCAGCAGCGTGCGCGGGGGAACTAATGAAAAACTGTTTTTT; CDR3aa: CASSVRGGTNEKLFF
d_gene: -; abundance: -; v_gene: TRBV14; j_gene: TRBJ2-7; CDR3nt: TGTGCCAGCAGCCAAGGGAAATACAGGGAGGAGGACTACGAGCAGTACTTC; CDR3aa: CASSQGKYREEDYEQYF
d_gene: -; abundance: few; v_gene: TRBV25-1; j_gene: TRBJ2-5; CDR3nt: TGTGCCAGCAGTGAAACGACGCCACTAGAGACCCAGTACTTC; CDR3aa: CASSETTPLETQYF
d_gene: TRBD2; abundance: -; v_gene: TRBV5-1; j_gene: TRBJ2-3; CDR3nt: TGCGCCAGCAGCTTGGATCCTAGCGGGGGGGCCATAGATACGCAGTATTTT; CDR3aa: CASSLDPSGGAIDTQYF
d_gene: -; abundance: many; v_gene: TRBV15; j_gene: TRBJ2-5; CDR3nt: TGTGCCACCAGCAGAGCCGGCAGGCGAGAGACCCAGTACTTC; CDR3aa: CATSRAGRRETQYF
d_gene: -; abundance: -; v_gene: TRBV10-3; j_gene: TRBJ2-1; CDR3nt: TGTGCCATCAGTGAGGTACAAGGACAGCCGCAGTTCTTC; CDR3aa: CAISEVQGQPQFF
d_gene: -; abundance: -; v_gene: TRBV21-1; j_gene: TRBJ2-7; CDR3nt: TGTGCCAGCAGCAAGGAGGGAGGGTACGGGCAGTACTTC; CDR3aa: CASSKEGGYGQYF
d_gene: -; abundance: -; v_gene: TRBV15; j_gene: TRBJ1-4; CDR3nt: TGTGCCACCAGCCAGTCGCGGGGGGGTGACGAAAAACTGTTTTTT; CDR3aa: CATSQSRGGDEKLFF
d_gene: TRBD1; abundance: -; v_gene: TRBV20-1; j_gene: TRBJ2-1; CDR3nt: TGCAGTGCGGCCCACGGGACAGGGGGCCATGAGCAGTTCTTC; CDR3aa: CSAAHGTGGHEQFF
d_gene: -; abundance: -; v_gene: TRBV7-9; j_gene: TRBJ2-5; CDR3nt: TGTGCCAGCAGGACAGTTGTGGAGACCCAGTACTTC; CDR3aa: CASRTVVETQYF
d_gene: -; abundance: few; v_gene: TRBV11-2; j_gene: TRBJ2-4; CDR3nt: TGTGCCAGCAGCTTTGGGGCCAAAAACATTCAGTACTTC; CDR3aa: CASSFGAKNIQYF
d_gene: -; abundance: -; v_gene: TRBV11-1; j_gene: TRBJ2-1; CDR3nt: TGTGCCAGCAAGGGACTTTACAATGAGCAGTTCTTC; CDR3aa: CASKGLYNEQFF